This TCR beta chain originates from a study of OX40 agonist ivuxolimab in advanced cancers. Study overall: Participants averaged approximately 65 years of age (range about 23 to 80) and were around 80% male. Prior therapy, whether anti-PD-1, anti-PD-L1 or anti-CTLA-4, was allowed, and 40% had some. The study, taken as a whole, reports: Among expanded peripheral T cells, antigen specificity went undetermined.

Germline CDR1 and CDR2: LNHDA and SQIVND (reference sequence). The CDR3 consists of 21 residues. Trimming at V came to 3 bases and at J to 2 bases, leaving 14 bases not matched to a gene. In its sample, this clone was seen once. Its antigen remains unknown. TCRdb's table, derived via immunoSEQ multiplex PCR, lists solely in-frame clones and lacks some. The sample has 50,000 to 75,000 clones, 85% to 90% seen once. Blood draws occurred at baseline, cycle 4 day 1, and cycle 7 day 1. The clonotype comes from an adult with an advanced solid tumor such as melanoma, head and neck, liver or kidney cancer. The material sequenced was CD4+ or CD8+ T cells sorted from blood, taken in a trial of the OX40 agonist ivuxolimab. The rearrangement links TRBV19 to TRBJ2-2; TRBD2 matches 14 bases. Written as DNA, the CDR3 is TGTGCCAGTAGTATTCGGAAGGGACTAGCGGGAGACTTAACCAACACCGGGGAGCTGTTTTTT. It is translated as CASSIRKGLAGDLTNTGELFF.